This section outlines one T cell receptor (beta chain) sequence together with its context. These data originate in a study of blood T cells in healthy people across ages. Then a second PCR, running roughly 6 to 12 cycles, was carried out with a sample-barcoded 5' primer and a J-beta primer mix. TCRdb reanalysed the 5' RACE reads using MiXCR and keeps one entry per CDR3 protein. This table holds approximately 1,000,000 distinct CDR3 sequences, 35% to 50% found once. The CDR3 runs to 14 residues. V trimming: 5 bases; J trimming: 6 bases; junction bases outside the gene matches: 3. J is TRBJ1-6 and V is TRBV12-3 or TRBV12-4; 8 bases align to TRBD1. The sample taken for sequencing was blood. The receptor was derived from a woman aged 55-69 years in good health. Here the CDR3 reads CASSPDRVNSPLHF. The DNA for the CDR3 is TGTGCCAGCAGTCCGGACAGGGTTAATTCACCCCTCCACTTT.